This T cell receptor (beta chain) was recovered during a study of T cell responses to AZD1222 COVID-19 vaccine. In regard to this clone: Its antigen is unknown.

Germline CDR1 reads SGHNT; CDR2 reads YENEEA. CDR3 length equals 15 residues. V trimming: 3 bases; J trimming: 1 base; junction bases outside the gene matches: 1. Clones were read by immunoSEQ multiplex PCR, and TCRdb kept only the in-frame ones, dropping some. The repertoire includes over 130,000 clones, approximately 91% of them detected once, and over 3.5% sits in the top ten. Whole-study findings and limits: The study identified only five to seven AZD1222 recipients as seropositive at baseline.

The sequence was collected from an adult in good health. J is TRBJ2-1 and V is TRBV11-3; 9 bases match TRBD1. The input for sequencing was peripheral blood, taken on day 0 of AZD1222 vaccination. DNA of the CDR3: TGTGCCAGCAGCTTTGACAGGGGGTCCTACAATGAGCAGTTCTTC. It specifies CASSFDRGSYNEQFF.